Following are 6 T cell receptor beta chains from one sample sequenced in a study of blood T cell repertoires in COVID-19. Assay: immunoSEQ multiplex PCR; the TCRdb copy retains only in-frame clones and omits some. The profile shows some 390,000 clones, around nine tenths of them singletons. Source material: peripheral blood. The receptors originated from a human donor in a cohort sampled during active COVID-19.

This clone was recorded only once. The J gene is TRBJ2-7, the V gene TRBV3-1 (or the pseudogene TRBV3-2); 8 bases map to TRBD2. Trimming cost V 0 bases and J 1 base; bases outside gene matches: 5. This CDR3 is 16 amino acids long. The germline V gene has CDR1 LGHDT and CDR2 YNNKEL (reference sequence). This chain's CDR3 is CASSQDQQRGSYEQYF. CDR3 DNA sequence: TGTGCCAGCAGCCAAGATCAGCAGCGGGGGTCCTACGAGCAGTACTTC.

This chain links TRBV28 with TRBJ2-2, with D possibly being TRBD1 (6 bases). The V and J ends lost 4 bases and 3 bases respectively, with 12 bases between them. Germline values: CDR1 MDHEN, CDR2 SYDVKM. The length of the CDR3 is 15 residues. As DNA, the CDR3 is TGTGCCAGCAGTTCCGGAACAGGGTACACCGGGGAGCTGTTTTTT. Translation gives CASSSGTGYTGELFF.

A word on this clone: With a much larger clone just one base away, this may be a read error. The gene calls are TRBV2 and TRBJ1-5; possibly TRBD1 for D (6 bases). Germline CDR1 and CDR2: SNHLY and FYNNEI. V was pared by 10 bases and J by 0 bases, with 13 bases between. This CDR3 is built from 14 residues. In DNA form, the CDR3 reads TGTGCCAACACAGGGCCTTATAGCAATCAGCCCCAGCATTTT. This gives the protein CANTGPYSNQPQHF. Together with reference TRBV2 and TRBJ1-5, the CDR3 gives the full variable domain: EPEVTQTPSHQVTQMGQEVILRCVPISNHLYFYWYRQILGQKVEFLVSFYNNEISEKSEIFDDQFSVERPDGSNFTLKIRSTKLEDSAMYFCANTGPYSNQPQHFGDGTRLSIL.

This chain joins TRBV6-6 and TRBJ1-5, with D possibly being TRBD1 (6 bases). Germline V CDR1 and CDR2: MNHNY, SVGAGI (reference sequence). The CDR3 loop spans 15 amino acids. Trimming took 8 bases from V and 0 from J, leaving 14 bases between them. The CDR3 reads CASLSRDISNQPQHF. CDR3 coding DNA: TGTGCCAGCCTAAGCCGGGACATTAGCAATCAGCCCCAGCATTTT.

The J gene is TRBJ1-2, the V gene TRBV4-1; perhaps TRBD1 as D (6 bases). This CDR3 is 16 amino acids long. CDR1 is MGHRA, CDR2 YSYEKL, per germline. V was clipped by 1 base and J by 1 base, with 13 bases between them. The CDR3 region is CASSQGRGGNNYGYTF. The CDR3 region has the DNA TGCGCCAGCAGCCAAGGAAGAGGGGGAAATAACTATGGCTACACCTTC.

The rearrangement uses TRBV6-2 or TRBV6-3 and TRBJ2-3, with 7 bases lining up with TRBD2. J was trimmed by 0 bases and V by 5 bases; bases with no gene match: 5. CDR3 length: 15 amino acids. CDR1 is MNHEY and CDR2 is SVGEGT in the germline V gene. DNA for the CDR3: TGTGCCAGCAGTCGGCTAGCGGAAAGCACAGATACGCAGTATTTT. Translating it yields CASSRLAESTDTQYF.